Following are 11 T cell receptor beta chains from one sample sequenced in a study of CD8+ T cells in alopecia areata. The sample's treatment: oral pan-JAK inhibitor, 5-10 mg twice daily. Following extraction, RNA underwent reverse transcription to cDNA, which served as the sequencing template. This table comes from immunoSEQ multiplex PCR, and its TCRdb copy is limited to in-frame clones, with some not included. The table lists fewer than 110,000 clones, roughly 84% of them singletons. The sequencing here drew on CD8+ T cells sorted from blood, taken at week 24, from a patient treated with tofacitinib. The receptors stem from a human donor with alopecia areata.

The gene calls are TRBV7-9 and TRBJ2-7, with D possibly matching TRBD1 (5 bases). The V gene lost 3 bases and the J gene lost 7 bases, with 10 bases spanning the gap. This CDR3 has 12 amino acids. Per the germline V gene, CDR1 is SEHNR and CDR2 is FQNEAQ (reference sequence). The CDR3: CASSLTVWEQYF. CDR3 in DNA: TGTGCCAGCAGCTTGACAGTGTGGGAGCAGTACTTC.

V gene TRBV13 combines with J gene TRBJ2-5, with D possibly matching TRBD1 (5 bases). This CDR3 region has 13 residues. Between the trimmed V and J ends, which lost 4 bases and 3 bases, there was a span of 9 bases. Germline loops: CDR1 PRHDT, CDR2 FYEKMQ (reference sequence). CDR3 amino acids: CASSSDSKETQYF. The CDR3 bases are TGTGCCAGCAGCTCCGACAGTAAAGAGACCCAGTACTTC. Full variable domain (rest looked up from reference TRBV13 and TRBJ2-5): AAGVIQSPRHLIKEKRETATLKCYPIPRHDTVYWYQQGPGQDPQFLISFYEKMQSDKGSIPDRFSAQQFSDYHSELNMSSLELGDSALYFCASSSDSKETQYFGPGTRLLVL.

The CDR3 bases are TGTGCCAGCAGCGGGGCGTTCGATACGCAGTATTTT. Encoded protein: CASSGAFDTQYF. The rearrangement uses TRBV7-9 and TRBJ2-3; maybe TRBD1 (5 bases). The V gene's germline CDR1 is SEHNR and CDR2 FQNEAQ (reference sequence). The ends were cut back, 5 bases at V and 6 bases at J, with 9 bases in the middle. This CDR3 has 12 residues.

This clone came up once. V gene TRBV4-3 combines with J gene TRBJ1-6; tentatively, D is TRBD1 (5 bases). The CDR3 has 16 amino acids. The germline CDR1 and CDR2 sequences are LGHNA and YSLEER. Trimming removed 0 bases at V and 8 bases at J, with 14 bases between. The CDR3 reads CASSQDLVKGDSPLHF. In DNA form, the CDR3 reads TGCGCCAGCAGCCAAGATCTAGTCAAAGGGGATTCACCCCTCCACTTT.

The V and J genes are TRBV14 and TRBJ2-5, with unresolved D. Trimming cost V 3 bases and J 2 bases, with 16 bases left between them. The CDR3 sequence is 16 residues long. Germline lookup yields CDR1 SGHDN and CDR2 FVKESK. The CDR3 sequence: CASSQIHGTLQETQYF. CDR3 nucleotide sequence: TGTGCCAGCAGCCAGATACATGGTACCCTTCAAGAGACCCAGTACTTC.

The chain joins TRBV27 to TRBJ1-1; 9 bases map to TRBD1. From germline, CDR1 is MNHEY and CDR2 SMNVEV (reference sequence). The trim removed 5 bases at V and 3 bases at J, leaving 7 bases unmatched. The CDR3 consists of 15 residues. CDR3 in amino acids: CASSPLDRGDTEAFF. The CDR3 coding sequence is TGTGCCAGCAGTCCCCTAGACAGGGGGGACACTGAAGCTTTCTTT.

V usage is TRBV2 and J usage is TRBJ2-1, with TRBD2 identical over 8 bases. J lost 4 bases, V lost 2 bases, and 10 bases had no gene match. Germline lookup yields CDR1 SNHLY and CDR2 FYNNEI. The length of the CDR3 is 17 residues. The DNA for the CDR3 is TGTGCCAGCAGTGAATACCGAAGCGGGGGTACATACAATGAGCAGTTCTTC. This translates into CASSEYRSGGTYNEQFF. The full variable domain, rest sourced from reference TRBV2 and TRBJ2-1, is EPEVTQTPSHQVTQMGQEVILRCVPISNHLYFYWYRQILGQKVEFLVSFYNNEISEKSEIFDDQFSVERPDGSNFTLKIRSTKLEDSAMYFCASSEYRSGGTYNEQFFGPGTRLTVL.

The chain links TRBV25-1 to TRBJ2-1, with a weak D call TRBD2 (5 bases). The V end was cut by 4 bases, the J end by 6 bases, with 10 bases between. The CDR3 consists of 13 residues. Germline V lookup: CDR1 MGHDK, CDR2 SYGVNS. CDR3 sequence reads: CASSGSLANEQFF. DNA of the CDR3: TGTGCCAGCAGTGGAAGTCTAGCCAATGAGCAGTTCTTC.

The chain has TRBV9 and TRBJ2-1; 7 nucleotides line up with TRBD2. V gave up 0 bases and J gave up 0 bases; unmatched junction bases: 3. The CDR3 consists of 16 residues. Germline CDR1 is SGDLS and CDR2 is YYNGEE. The CDR3 nucleotides are TGTGCCAGCAGCGTAGGGCGGGAGAGCTCCTACAATGAGCAGTTCTTC. This sequence encodes CASSVGRESSYNEQFF.

The sample holds a few counts of this clone. The chain is built from TRBV29-1 and TRBJ2-3, with unresolved D. V lost 1 base and J 4 bases, leaving 9 bases between the germline ends. Germline V gives CDR1 SQVTM, CDR2 ANQGSEA. This CDR3 has 13 residues. The CDR3 nucleotides are TGCAGCGTTGAAGGCGCTAGTTCAGATACGCAGTATTTT. This translates into CSVEGASSDTQYF.

This sequence joins TRBV7-9 and TRBJ2-7; D perhaps matches TRBD1 (5 bases). Looked up from germline, CDR1 is SEHNR and CDR2 is FQNEAQ (reference sequence). This CDR3 comprises 15 residues. Trimming left V 5 bases short and J 0 bases short, with 14 bases between. CDR3 amino acids: CASSQVVDNSYEQYF. Here the CDR3 DNA reads TGTGCCAGCAGCCAAGTGGTGGACAACTCCTACGAGCAGTACTTC.